The TCR beta chain under discussion was sequenced for a study of T cell repertoires in cytomegalovirus infection. At the level of the study: An indication of both CMV infection and matching HLA type came from public TCR beta signatures. Study-wide points: HLA-C-restricted, CMV-specific TCR beta clonotypes were dominant ex vivo.

This clonotype was seen at least ten times. Antigen unknown. This CDR3 is built from 14 residues. Germline CDR1 and CDR2: SGHVS and FNYEAQ. The V segment lost 1 base and the J segment 10 bases; nucleotides outside the gene matches: 7. Each CDR3 protein gets one entry after TCRdb re-called the reads with MiXCR. The data hold 300,000 to 400,000 distinct CDR3 sequences, with under 35% observed a single time. The TCR comes from a human donor in good health (CMV status not recorded). Some clones in this sample may be carry-over from other donors' samples. Material: cultured PBMCs, obtained from culture after CMV antigen stimulation. The V call is TRBV7-6, the J call TRBJ2-1; 7 bases map to TRBD2. The CDR3 reads CASSLGGGSGEQFF. The CDR3 nucleotides are TGTGCCAGCAGCTTAGGGGGGGGGTCGGGGGAGCAGTTCTTC. The full variable domain, its missing parts supplied by reference TRBV7-6 and TRBJ2-1, is GAGVSQSPRYKVTKRGQDVALRCDPISGHVSLYWYRQALGQGPEFLTYFNYEAQQDKSGLPNDRFSAERPEGSISTLTIQRTEQRDSAMYRCASSLGGGSGEQFFGPGTRLTVL.